A selection of T cell receptor beta chains follows, all from one sample in a study. TCRdb itself ran the 5' RACE reads through MiXCR, one entry per CDR3 protein. This sample has 35,000 to 50,000 distinct CDR3 sequences; about 30% occur once, and the top ten carry about 4%. The sequenced material came from tumor-infiltrating memory CD4+ T cells sorted from the breast tumor. The receptors come from a female donor with breast cancer. Each CDR3 is given with its conserved first and last residue. D genes are given only for firm matches. Where a row states a size, it is once, few, many or the class of an expanded clone; other rows omit it.

V: TRBV4-2
size: -
J: TRBJ2-7
D: -
CDR3: CASSTDGPYEQYF
DNA: TGTGCCAGCAGCACCGACGGTCCCTACGAGCAGTACTTC

V: TRBV6-5
size: few
J: TRBJ2-3
D: -
CDR3: CATMDRITDTQYF
DNA: TGTGCCACCATGGACAGAATCACAGATACGCAGTATTTT

V: TRBV4-2
size: -
J: TRBJ1-6
D: -
CDR3: CASSPRYRDGNSPLHF
DNA: TGTGCCAGCAGCCCCCGTTACAGGGACGGGAATTCACCCCTCCACTTT

V: TRBV2
size: few
J: TRBJ1-5
D: -
CDR3: CASGSGEVFQPQHF
DNA: TGTGCCAGCGGGTCAGGGGAGGTGTTTCAGCCCCAGCATTTT

V: TRBV30
size: few
J: TRBJ1-2
D: -
CDR3: CAWMQGRGYTF
DNA: TGTGCCTGGATGCAGGGGAGGGGCTACACCTTC

V: TRBV18
size: few
J: TRBJ2-3
D: -
CDR3: CASSPRVDTQYF
DNA: TGTGCCAGCTCACCAAGGGTGGATACGCAGTATTTT

V: TRBV20-1
size: -
J: TRBJ2-2
D: -
CDR3: CSAPNQATNTGELFF
DNA: TGCAGTGCCCCCAACCAAGCGACGAACACCGGGGAGCTGTTTTTT

V: TRBV7-3
size: many
J: TRBJ2-3
D: -
CDR3: CASIRREKLSTDTQYF
DNA: TGTGCCAGCATCCGGAGGGAAAAGCTAAGCACAGATACGCAGTATTTT

V: TRBV7-8
size: many
J: TRBJ2-5
D: TRBD2
CDR3: CASSLARGGETQYF
DNA: TGTGCCAGCAGCTTAGCTCGCGGGGGAGAGACCCAGTACTTC

V: TRBV27
size: few
J: TRBJ2-3
D: TRBD1
CDR3: CASSFRDRAFGDTQYF
DNA: TGTGCCAGCAGTTTCCGGGACAGGGCGTTCGGAGATACGCAGTATTTT

V: TRBV20-1
size: -
J: TRBJ2-7
D: -
CDR3: CSARGDGQNRYEQYF
DNA: TGCAGTGCTAGGGGGGACGGTCAAAACCGCTACGAGCAGTACTTC

V: TRBV5-6
size: -
J: TRBJ2-1
D: -
CDR3: CASSWRTGAPNNEQFF
DNA: TGTGCCAGCAGCTGGAGGACGGGGGCGCCGAACAATGAGCAGTTCTTC

V: TRBV4-1
size: -
J: TRBJ2-7
D: -
CDR3: CASSQDLGRVGEQYF
DNA: TGCGCCAGCAGCCAAGATTTGGGCAGGGTGGGTGAGCAGTACTTC

V: TRBV4-2
size: many
J: TRBJ2-5
D: TRBD2
CDR3: CASSPGLADQETQYF
DNA: TGTGCCAGCAGCCCGGGACTAGCGGACCAAGAGACCCAGTACTTC

V: TRBV6-1
size: -
J: TRBJ1-1
D: -
CDR3: CAGAVNTEAFF
DNA: TGTGCCGGGGCGGTGAACACTGAAGCTTTCTTT

V: TRBV6-5
size: many
J: TRBJ2-1
D: TRBD2
CDR3: CASSYSSGRAGEQFF
DNA: TGTGCCAGCAGTTACAGTAGCGGGAGGGCCGGTGAGCAGTTCTTC

V: TRBV4-1
size: -
J: TRBJ2-7
D: TRBD1
CDR3: CASSQESPMTGGTYEQYF
DNA: TGCGCCAGCAGCCAAGAGAGTCCCATGACAGGGGGAACCTACGAGCAGTACTTC

V: TRBV9
size: few
J: TRBJ2-3
D: -
CDR3: CASSDYPTDTQYF
DNA: TGTGCCAGCAGCGACTACCCAACAGATACGCAGTATTTT

V: TRBV27
size: -
J: TRBJ2-7
D: -
CDR3: CASRGGAPIPREQYF
DNA: TGTGCCAGCAGGGGGGGGGCGCCGATACCACGGGAGCAGTACTTC

V: TRBV4-2
size: -
J: TRBJ2-3
D: -
CDR3: CASSQDLVYVPTDTQYF
DNA: TGTGCCAGCAGCCAAGATCTGGTCTATGTCCCCACAGATACGCAGTATTTT

V: TRBV4-1
size: -
J: TRBJ2-2
D: -
CDR3: CASSQWDTPYTENTGELFF
DNA: TGCGCCAGCAGCCAATGGGACACCCCTTATACGGAGAACACCGGGGAGCTGTTTTTT

V: TRBV5-1
size: -
J: TRBJ2-3
D: TRBD2
CDR3: CASSCGLAGGQDTQYF
DNA: TGCGCCAGCAGCTGCGGACTAGCGGGAGGGCAAGATACGCAGTATTTT

V: TRBV9
size: -
J: TRBJ1-3
D: TRBD1
CDR3: CASSPHPETGSGNTIYF
DNA: TGTGCCAGCAGCCCTCATCCGGAGACAGGGTCTGGAAACACCATATATTTT

V: TRBV29-1
size: once
J: TRBJ1-2
D: -
CDR3: CSVGDRKRGGYTF
DNA: TGCAGCGTGGGTGACAGGAAGAGGGGTGGCTACACCTTC

V: TRBV27
size: -
J: TRBJ2-7
D: TRBD1
CDR3: CASNPSTGGEQYF
DNA: TGTGCCAGCAATCCCTCGACAGGGGGCGAGCAGTACTTT

V: TRBV24-1
size: -
J: TRBJ2-3
D: TRBD1
CDR3: CATSDPGGETDTQYF
DNA: TGTGCCACCAGTGATCCAGGGGGCGAAACAGATACGCAGTATTTT

V: TRBV6-5
size: few
J: TRBJ2-7
D: -
CDR3: CASSYGPPLGGPVDEQYF
DNA: TGTGCCAGCAGTTACGGGCCTCCACTTGGGGGACCCGTGGACGAGCAGTACTTC

V: TRBV4-1
size: few
J: TRBJ1-2
D: TRBD1
CDR3: CASSPGTGGHYGYTF
DNA: TGCGCCAGCAGCCCAGGGACAGGGGGCCACTATGGCTACACCTTC

V: TRBV12-3/TRBV12-4
size: many
J: TRBJ2-1
D: TRBD2
CDR3: CASKLGLAGDNEQFF
DNA: TGTGCCAGCAAGTTAGGACTAGCGGGGGACAATGAGCAGTTCTTC

V: TRBV5-1
size: -
J: TRBJ2-5
D: TRBD2
CDR3: CASGLEASGMGETQYF
DNA: TGCGCCAGCGGCTTGGAAGCTAGCGGGATGGGAGAGACCCAGTACTTC

V: TRBV3-1
size: many
J: TRBJ2-5
D: -
CDR3: CASSRLGETQYF
DNA: TGTGCCAGCAGCCGTCTAGGAGAGACCCAGTACTTC

V: TRBV5-1
size: few
J: TRBJ1-1
D: TRBD1
CDR3: CASSGGQGRTEAFF
DNA: TGCGCCAGCAGCGGGGGACAGGGCCGTACTGAAGCTTTCTTT

V: TRBV19
size: many
J: TRBJ2-6
D: -
CDR3: CASSIPGSGANVLTF
DNA: TGTGCCAGTAGTATCCCGGGCTCTGGGGCCAACGTCCTGACTTTC

V: TRBV6-1
size: few
J: TRBJ2-3
D: -
CDR3: CASSETENTQYF
DNA: TGTGCCAGCAGTGAGACCGAAAATACGCAGTATTTT

V: TRBV12-3/TRBV12-4
size: -
J: TRBJ2-2
D: -
CDR3: CASSYWQTNTGELFF
DNA: TGTGCCAGCAGTTACTGGCAAACGAACACCGGGGAGCTGTTTTTT

V: TRBV12-3/TRBV12-4
size: few
J: TRBJ1-3
D: -
CDR3: CASSHGREVHGNTIYF
DNA: TGTGCCAGCAGTCATGGGAGAGAGGTCCATGGAAACACCATATATTTT

V: TRBV4-1
size: few
J: TRBJ2-1
D: TRBD1
CDR3: CASSPTTGVVNEQFF
DNA: TGCGCCAGCAGCCCTACGACAGGGGTGGTCAATGAGCAGTTCTTC

V: TRBV6-1
size: few
J: TRBJ2-1
D: -
CDR3: CARGSGYSYNEQFF
DNA: TGTGCCAGGGGTAGCGGATACTCCTACAATGAGCAGTTCTTC

V: TRBV21-1
size: -
J: TRBJ2-1
D: -
CDR3: CASRTTSGTHNEHFF
DNA: TGTGCCAGCAGGACTACTAGCGGGACCCACAATGAGCATTTCTTC

V: TRBV5-1
size: many
J: TRBJ1-2
D: TRBD1
CDR3: CASSLEGTAYGYTF
DNA: TGCGCCAGCAGCTTGGAAGGGACAGCCTATGGCTACACCTTC

V: TRBV28
size: -
J: TRBJ2-4
D: -
CDR3: CASSFVKNIQYF
DNA: TGTGCCAGCAGTTTTGTCAAAAACATTCAGTACTTC

V: TRBV5-1
size: many
J: TRBJ2-5
D: -
CDR3: CASSLGNQETQYF
DNA: TGCGCCAGCAGCTTAGGTAACCAAGAGACCCAGTACTTC

V: TRBV12-3/TRBV12-4
size: many
J: TRBJ2-7
D: -
CDR3: CASSLVVRGAGEQYF
DNA: TGTGCCAGCAGTTTAGTGGTCAGGGGGGCCGGCGAGCAGTACTTC

V: TRBV5-1
size: -
J: TRBJ2-6
D: -
CDR3: CASSHSDLLSSGANVLTF
DNA: TGCGCCAGCAGCCACAGCGATCTACTGAGCTCTGGGGCCAACGTCCTGACTTTC

V: TRBV5-1
size: many
J: TRBJ2-2
D: -
CDR3: CASSVQGRDGELFF
DNA: TGCGCCAGCAGCGTCCAGGGGAGAGACGGGGAGCTGTTTTTT

V: TRBV12-3/TRBV12-4
size: -
J: TRBJ1-2
D: TRBD1
CDR3: CASSQNRGNDYTF
DNA: TGTGCCAGCAGTCAAAACAGGGGGAATGACTACACCTTC

V: TRBV28
size: few
J: TRBJ2-5
D: -
CDR3: CASSLYRAQETQYF
DNA: TGTGCCAGCAGTTTATACAGGGCCCAAGAGACCCAGTACTTC

V: TRBV27
size: -
J: TRBJ1-4
D: -
CDR3: CATHGGGKLFF
DNA: TGTGCCACCCATGGAGGGGGAAAACTGTTTTTT

V: TRBV7-3
size: -
J: TRBJ2-6
D: -
CDR3: CASSLMGDTLQSSGANVLTF
DNA: TGTGCCAGCAGCTTAATGGGGGACACCCTACAATCATCTGGGGCCAACGTCCTGACTTTC

V: TRBV6-2/TRBV6-3
size: -
J: TRBJ2-7
D: -
CDR3: CASSPQGPVRTYEQYF
DNA: TGTGCCAGCAGTCCCCAGGGCCCAGTGAGAACCTACGAGCAGTACTTC

V: TRBV5-6
size: -
J: TRBJ2-5
D: TRBD1
CDR3: CASSSDETGGEGETQYF
DNA: TGTGCCAGCAGCTCCGACGAGACAGGGGGCGAGGGAGAGACCCAGTACTTC

V: TRBV20-1
size: -
J: TRBJ1-1
D: -
CDR3: CSALPGRRHTEAFF
DNA: TGCAGTGCCCTTCCTGGGAGGAGGCACACTGAAGCTTTCTTT

V: TRBV10-1
size: -
J: TRBJ2-2
D: -
CDR3: CASSPTPGTEDTGELFF
DNA: TGCGCCAGCAGCCCAACCCCCGGGACCGAGGACACCGGGGAGCTGTTTTTT

V: TRBV10-3
size: -
J: TRBJ2-3
D: TRBD1
CDR3: CAIRLGTATVGDTQYF
DNA: TGTGCCATCAGGCTCGGGACAGCAACCGTTGGAGATACGCAGTATTTT

V: TRBV20-1
size: few
J: TRBJ2-3
D: TRBD1
CDR3: CSARVGTVVDTQYF
DNA: TGCAGTGCTAGAGTGGGGACAGTGGTTGATACGCAGTATTTT